These 6 T cell receptor beta chains were all obtained from the same sample, sequenced in a study of post-analysis software for immune sequencing data. These receptors have no known antigen. Study results and caveats: Roughly five TRBV segments appeared more often in patients than in controls, and TRBV5-6, TRBV5-1 and TRBV20-1 were among these.

The TCR beta cDNA libraries carried unique molecular identifiers. Each CDR3 protein gets one entry after TCRdb re-called the PCR reads with MiXCR. There are 550,000 to 700,000 distinct CDR3 sequences in the sample; roughly 45% occur only once, and 1.7% lies in the top ten. Sample: blood. These receptor sequences come from a girl aged 10 to 17 with multiple sclerosis.

This clonotype has only a few counts. The rearrangement joins TRBV12-3 or TRBV12-4 to TRBJ2-5; D may be TRBD2 (6 bases). The CDR3 loop spans 16 amino acids. The V gene lost 6 bases and the J gene lost 2 bases, with 19 bases spanning the gap. The CDR3: CASSRGIDEGQETQYF. Written as DNA, the CDR3 is TGTGCCAGCAGCCGGGGGATCGACGAGGGGCAAGAGACCCAGTACTTC.

This chain connects TRBV12-3 or TRBV12-4 to TRBJ1-2, with a weak D call TRBD1 (6 bases). V was trimmed by 6 bases and J by 6 bases, leaving 14 bases between them. This CDR3 has 13 amino acids. CDR3 nucleotide sequence: TGTGCCAGCAGGCCTCGGGGGCGGAATGGCTACACCTTC. Its translation is CASRPRGRNGYTF.

The chain links TRBV6-2 or TRBV6-3 to TRBJ2-1; weak D call: TRBD2 (6 bases). Germline CDR1 and CDR2: MNHEY and SVGEGT. The CDR3 contains 13 residues. Deletions cut 6 bases from V and 12 bases from J, with 18 bases between. The CDR3 here is CASSNGVAGTQFF. In DNA form, the CDR3 reads TGTGCCAGCAGCAACGGGGTGGCGGGGACGCAGTTCTTC.

CDR3 protein: CASRLFTDTQYF. The CDR3 DNA is TGTGCCAGCAGACTCTTCACAGATACGCAGTATTTT. The chain has TRBV12-3 or TRBV12-4 and TRBJ2-3, with D unclear. This CDR3 is built from 12 residues. Trimming took 6 bases from V and 2 from J, leaving 6 bases between them.

The chain joins TRBV20-1 to TRBJ2-2; 11 bases are a match to TRBD2. Germline loops: CDR1 DFQATT, CDR2 SNEGSKA (reference sequence). The CDR3 contains 16 residues. J gave up 7 bases and V 5 bases, and 12 bases lay outside the gene matches. For the CDR3, the DNA is TGCAGTGCTGCTCACTTAGCGGGGGGGATGGGCGGGGAGCTGTTTTTT. Its translation: CSAAHLAGGMGGELFF.

This clonotype was observed at least ten times. The chain couples TRBV5-1 to TRBJ1-1; D is perhaps TRBD1 (5 bases). Per germline, CDR1 SGHRS and CDR2 YFSETQ. The CDR3 loop spans 14 amino acids. The ends were cut back, 0 bases at V and 1 base at J, with 7 bases in the middle. The CDR3 DNA reads as TGCGCCAGCAGCTTGGCCGGGACGAACACTGAAGCTTTCTTT. Translating it yields CASSLAGTNTEAFF.